These 20 T cell receptor beta chains were sequenced from one sample in a study of identical twins. TCRdb used MiXCR to reprocess the 5' RACE reads, holding one entry per CDR3 protein. The repertoire holds about 720,000 distinct CDR3 sequences, with roughly 18% as singletons. This sample also appeared in a second study, on T cells expressing NK-cell markers.

The sequenced material came from PBMCs. The receptors stem from a woman between 18 and 30 years old in good health.

Note on this clonotype: A read error may account for a junction end that differs from germline. This chain links TRBV5-6 with TRBJ2-1, with D perhaps TRBD2 (6 bases). Germline values: CDR1 SGHDT, CDR2 YYEEEE. This CDR3 has 12 residues. The DNA for the CDR3 is TGTGCCATCAGCGGCGGGACCGCCCCCCGGTTCTTC. Translating gives CAISGGTAPRFF.

This clonotype was observed many times. The genes are TRBV3-1 and TRBJ2-5; no firm D call. Trimming took off 2 bases at V and 8 bases at J, with 12 bases between the two ends. The CDR3 extends over 13 amino acids. Germline CDR1 is LGHDT and CDR2 is YNNKEL (reference sequence). CDR3 amino acids: CASSQQLRDTQYF. The CDR3 bases are TGTGCCAGCAGCCAACAGCTTAGAGATACCCAGTACTTC.

The gene calls are TRBV20-1 and TRBJ1-4; no clear D. V lost 6 bases and J lost 7, with 15 bases in between. In germline, CDR1 is DFQATT, CDR2 SNEGSKA (reference sequence). CDR3 length: 13 residues. The CDR3 nucleotides are TGCAGTGCACACCCCTTCGAGGTTGAAAAACTGTTTTTT. The encoded protein is CSAHPFEVEKLFF.

This clonotype was counted only a few times. V is TRBV6-2 or TRBV6-3 and J is TRBJ2-5, with a possible D match to TRBD2 (5 bases). The V gene's germline CDR1 is MNHEY and CDR2 SVGEGT. The CDR3 consists of 13 residues. Trimming took 6 bases from V and 7 from J, leaving 15 bases between them. The CDR3 DNA reads as TGTGCCAGCAGGAGAACGGGGTTAGGGACCCAGTACTTC. This encodes CASRRTGLGTQYF.

This clonotype appeared a few times. This chain uses TRBV7-6 with TRBJ1-2; 8 bases line up with TRBD1. The CDR3 consists of 13 residues. The V and J ends lost 2 bases and 8 bases, in that order; junction bases with no gene match: 4. Germline CDR1 SGHVS, CDR2 FNYEAQ. In nucleotides, the CDR3 is TGTGCCAGCAGCTTAACACAGGGGGAAGGCTACACCTTC. Translated: CASSLTQGEGYTF.

The rearrangement links TRBV28 to TRBJ2-5; D gene uncertain. The CDR3 has 13 residues. From germline, CDR1 is MDHEN and CDR2 SYDVKM. Trimming shortened V by 7 bases and J by 4 bases, and 13 bases separated the two germline ends. This CDR3 is CASTGRPAETQYF. The CDR3, as DNA: TGTGCCAGCACCGGCCGACCCGCAGAGACCCAGTACTTC. The entire variable domain, with the rest obtained from reference TRBV28 and TRBJ2-5, is as follows: DVKVTQSSRYLVKRTGEKVFLECVQDMDHENMFWYRQDPGLGLRLIYFSYDVKMKEKGDIPEGYSVSREKKERFSLILESASTNQTSMYLCASTGRPAETQYFGPGTRLLVL.

The chain combines TRBV20-1 with TRBJ2-1; TRBD2 agrees at 11 bases. The length of the CDR3 is 15 residues. After removal of 4 bases from V and 2 bases from J, the junction contained 4 bases not matched to a gene. Germline CDR1 reads DFQATT; CDR2 reads SNEGSKA (reference sequence). The CDR3 DNA reads TGCAGTGCTAAGCGGACTAGCGGGCCCTACAATGAGCAGTTCTTC. Amino acid sequence: CSAKRTSGPYNEQFF.

This clonotype was observed many times. The gene calls are TRBV5-5 and TRBJ2-1; D remains ambiguous. V shed 6 bases and J shed 2 bases, with 9 bases lying between them. Germline loops: CDR1 SGHKS, CDR2 YYEKEE (reference sequence). The CDR3 runs 13 residues. The CDR3 spells CASTQRAYNEQFF. The CDR3, as DNA: TGTGCCAGCACTCAGAGAGCCTACAATGAGCAGTTCTTC.

The chain uses TRBV12-3 or TRBV12-4 and TRBJ1-5; D remains ambiguous. Trimming removed 5 bases from V and 3 bases from J, with 11 bases in between. This CDR3 region has 14 residues. The CDR3 coding sequence is TGTGCCAGCAGTCCCCGGGCCTTCAATCAGCCCCAGCATTTT. Its protein is CASSPRAFNQPQHF.

The chain carries TRBV10-3 and TRBJ1-1; a possible D gene is TRBD1 (5 bases). The V gene's germline CDR1 is ENHRY and CDR2 SYGVKD. The CDR3 totals 15 residues. The V and J ends lost 4 bases and 1 base respectively, with 13 bases between them. CDR3 sequence: CAISGGWRGNTEAFF. Here the CDR3 DNA reads TGTGCCATCAGTGGGGGCTGGAGGGGGAACACTGAAGCTTTCTTT.

The chain carries TRBV20-1 and TRBJ2-7; 8 nucleotides align to TRBD1. The J segment lost 4 bases and the V segment lost 2 bases, leaving 4 bases of the junction unmatched. The CDR3 extends over 13 amino acids. Germline V lookup: CDR1 DFQATT, CDR2 SNEGSKA (reference sequence). Written as DNA, the CDR3 is TGCAGTGCTAGAAGGACAGGGATTTACGAGCAGTACTTC. Its translation is CSARRTGIYEQYF.

The table lists this clonotype with a few counts. The CDR3 DNA reads as TGTGCCAGCTACCTCTGGGATCACACCTTC. Translated, it gives CASYLWDHTF. J is TRBJ1-2 and V is TRBV6-1; D is unresolved. The length of the CDR3 is 10 residues. V was trimmed by 8 bases and J by 12 bases, leaving 13 bases between them. Germline assignment: CDR1 MNHNS and CDR2 SASEGT.

This clonotype was detected many times. The J gene is TRBJ2-3, the V gene TRBV5-5; the match to TRBD2 covers 9 bases. The CDR3 spans 14 residues. CDR1 SGHKS and CDR2 YYEKEE come from the germline V gene (reference sequence). With 2 bases clipped from V and 5 bases from J, the junction kept 3 bases outside the gene matches. CDR3 residues: CASSFGLAKDTQYF. In DNA, the CDR3 is TGTGCCAGCAGCTTCGGACTAGCGAAAGATACGCAGTATTTT.

This clonotype was seen only a few times. This sequence joins TRBV20-1 and TRBJ2-1; tentative D call: TRBD2 (5 bases). The length of the CDR3 is 15 residues. Trimming took 1 base from V and 8 from J, leaving 18 bases between them. The germline V gene encodes CDR1 DFQATT and CDR2 SNEGSKA (reference sequence). The CDR3 nucleotides are TGCAGTGCTAGAGTTCGGCGGGCCTCGCTATATGAGCAGTTCTTC. Protein product: CSARVRRASLYEQFF.

This clonotype appeared a few times. J is TRBJ2-2 and V is TRBV9; D is perhaps TRBD1 or TRBD2 (6 bases each). Germline CDR1 is SGDLS and CDR2 is YYNGEE. This CDR3 has 13 residues. The V end was cut by 7 bases, the J end by 5 bases, with 12 bases between. DNA of the CDR3: TGTGCCAGCGGGGGGCACCGAACCGGGGAGCTGTTTTTT. This translates into CASGGHRTGELFF.

The chain recombines TRBV6-1 with TRBJ2-1; D is perhaps TRBD2 (6 bases). Deletions cut 10 bases from V and 0 bases from J, with 13 bases between. CDR1 is MNHNS, CDR2 SASEGT, per germline. The CDR3 is made up of 14 amino acids. The CDR3 DNA sequence: TGTGCCACCCCCCGGGGAGGCTCCTACAATGAGCAGTTCTTC. Translating it yields CATPRGGSYNEQFF.

This clonotype appeared a few times. The chain links TRBV5-5 to TRBJ1-5; no definite D call. This CDR3 is built from 17 residues. Germline values: CDR1 SGHKS, CDR2 YYEKEE (reference sequence). V lost 0 bases and J 0 bases, leaving 13 bases between the germline ends. CDR3 in amino acids: CASSLAWAVSSNQPQHF. The CDR3 coding sequence is TGTGCCAGCAGCTTGGCCTGGGCGGTGTCTAGCAATCAGCCCCAGCATTTT.

This clonotype was found a few times. The CDR3 spells CASREGRASPLHF. The CDR3, as DNA: TGTGCCAGCAGAGAGGGGCGGGCTTCACCCCTCCACTTT. The V and J genes are TRBV7-3 and TRBJ1-6, with D possibly TRBD1 on 5 matching bases. The CDR3 runs to 13 residues. The V gene lost 6 bases and the J gene lost 9 bases, with 12 bases spanning the gap. Germline assignment: CDR1 SGHTA and CDR2 FQGTGA.

This clonotype was recorded a few times. The chain couples TRBV5-1 to TRBJ2-1; TRBD2 matches 7 bases. The CDR3 has 13 residues. The ends lost 3 bases at V and 16 bases at J; junction bases unmatched: 13. CDR1 and CDR2 (germline): SGHRS, YFSETQ. Here the CDR3 reads CASSSVTGTNLFF. CDR3 DNA sequence: TGCGCCAGCAGCTCCGTAACCGGGACTAACCTCTTCTTC.

This sequence joins TRBV11-2 and TRBJ2-1; D remains ambiguous. The V and J ends lost 1 base and 0 bases respectively, with 10 bases between them. The CDR3 has 16 residues. Germline CDR1 and CDR2: SGHAT and FQNNGV. Written as DNA, the CDR3 is TGTGCCAGCAGCTTAGTGTTTCCTCCCTCCTACAATGAGCAGTTCTTC. Its translation: CASSLVFPPSYNEQFF.